The 2 T cell receptor beta chains presented below share a single source sample, sequenced in a study of blood T cell repertoires in COVID-19. Assay used: immunoSEQ multiplex PCR; TCRdb lists only in-frame clones, some missing. The data hold 110,000 or so clones, with roughly 81% observed a single time. The sample taken for sequencing was peripheral blood. The receptor set was obtained from a man in his forties or fifties with acute or convalescent COVID-19.

The chain recombines TRBV7-9 with TRBJ1-5; TRBD1 is a possible D gene (6 bases). The CDR3 extends over 14 amino acids. Germline V gives CDR1 SEHNR, CDR2 FQNEAQ (reference sequence). V was trimmed by 3 bases and J by 5 bases, leaving 11 bases between them. The CDR3 loop is CASSFQGTDQPQHF. CDR3 DNA: TGTGCCAGCAGCTTTCAGGGGACGGATCAGCCCCAGCATTTT.

The V gene is TRBV6-6, the J gene TRBJ1-4, with 8 bases identical to TRBD1. The CDR3 has 15 residues. Germline V lookup: CDR1 MNHNY, CDR2 SVGAGI (reference sequence). V shed 4 bases, J shed 5 bases, and the junction held 6 bases outside the gene matches. The CDR3 region has the DNA TGTGCCAGCAGTTCTCGACAGGGGACGAATGAAAAACTGTTTTTT. This translates into CASSSRQGTNEKLFF.